This T cell receptor beta chain was identified in a study of blood T cell repertoires in COVID-19. Study at large: There were acute and convalescent COVID-19 samples, and they came from the United States, Italy and Spain. The analysed material was cDNA or gDNA that came from T cells, B-cell-depleted T cells, or PBMCs.

Germline assignment: CDR1 WNHNN and CDR2 SYGVQD (reference sequence). V lost 0 bases to trimming and J lost 4 bases, with 9 bases between them. The CDR3 runs to 14 residues. Per the study methods: The assay estimated nucleated cells by amplifying reference gene primers. Libraries were prepared by immunoSEQ multiplex PCR; TCRdb keeps only in-frame clonotypes and omits some of them. V, J and clone size are taken as reported in that table, and D and trimming were inferred from the DNA itself. The sample yields 200,000 to 300,000 clones, roughly 83% seen once. Material for sequencing was peripheral blood. The V gene is TRBV10-1, the J gene TRBJ1-1; no clear D gene. The clonotype originates from an elderly man with acute or convalescent COVID-19. Here the CDR3 reads CASSESKQFTEAFF. Here the CDR3 DNA reads TGCGCCAGCAGTGAGTCGAAACAGTTCACTGAAGCTTTCTTT.